The 24 T cell receptor beta chains below all came from one sample that was sequenced in a study of CD8 T cells in Susac syndrome. Random hexamers primed reverse transcription of about 0.45 to 1 ug RNA. Each CDR3 protein is one row after TCRdb ran MiXCR on the immunoSEQ multiplex PCR reads. The sample has about 200,000 distinct CDR3 sequences, roughly 94% seen once. Sequenced sample: CD4+ T cells from PBMCs. The receptors were sampled from a human donor in good health.

The rearrangement links TRBV19 to TRBJ2-1; TRBD2 matches 11 bases. The ends lost 10 bases at V and 5 bases at J; junction bases unmatched: 7. This CDR3 comprises 14 residues. Per germline, CDR1 LNHDA and CDR2 SQIVND (reference sequence). CDR3 DNA sequence: TGTGCCACTAGGAGACTAGCGGGGAACAATGAGCAGTTCTTC. This codes for CATRRLAGNNEQFF. Based on the CDR3 plus reference TRBV19 and TRBJ2-1, the full variable domain is DGGITQSPKYLFRKEGQNVTLSCEQNLNHDAMYWYRQDPGQGLRLIYYSQIVNDFQKGDIAEGYSVSREKKESFPLTVTSAQKNPTAFYLCATRRLAGNNEQFFGPGTRLTVL.

The chain recombines TRBV20-1 with TRBJ1-1; maybe TRBD1 (5 bases). V was cut by 6 bases and J by 6 bases, with 17 bases left in between. The CDR3 runs 13 residues. CDR1 and CDR2 (germline): DFQATT, SNEGSKA (reference sequence). CDR3 region: CSAPIQGNPEAFF. The CDR3 DNA reads TGCAGTGCCCCTATTCAGGGCAATCCTGAAGCTTTCTTT.

This clonotype was seen more than once but under ten times. The rearrangement uses TRBV29-1 and TRBJ2-7; possibly TRBD1 for D (5 bases). This CDR3 is built from 11 residues. V lost 4 bases, J lost 7 bases, and 11 bases lay in between. Germline V gives CDR1 SQVTM, CDR2 ANQGSEA. The CDR3 DNA is TGCAGCGTTGGGCAGGGTGGGGAGCAGTACTTC. Residues: CSVGQGGEQYF.

The CDR3 DNA follows: TGCGCCAGCAGCCAACTTCCTGGCGGAGGCAATCAGCCCCAGCATTTT. This translates into CASSQLPGGGNQPQHF. The V call is TRBV4-1, the J call TRBJ1-5, with D unclear. Trimming left V 2 bases short and J 2 bases short, with 13 bases between. The germline CDR1 and CDR2 sequences are MGHRA and YSYEKL. This CDR3 region has 16 residues.

J is TRBJ2-1 and V is TRBV28; 10 nucleotides match TRBD2. Germline lookup yields CDR1 MDHEN and CDR2 SYDVKM. V shed 4 bases, J shed 7 bases, and the junction held 10 bases outside the gene matches. CDR3 size: 16 residues. In DNA form, the CDR3 reads TGTGCCAGCAGTTCCATTACTAGCGGGAAAAAAAATGAGCAGTTCTTC. Its translation: CASSSITSGKKNEQFF.

This sequence joins TRBV9 and TRBJ1-2, with 9 bases fitting TRBD1. Unmatched junction bases numbered 9, after V lost 3 bases and J lost 6 bases. This CDR3 is built from 15 residues. Per the germline V gene, CDR1 is SGDLS and CDR2 is YYNGEE. The CDR3 bases are TGTGCCAGCAGCGAGACCCTCACAGGGGGCGATGGCTACACCTTC. Translation gives CASSETLTGGDGYTF.

V and J are TRBV9 and TRBJ1-2; D is perhaps TRBD1 (5 bases). Germline-derived CDR1 and CDR2 are SGDLS and YYNGEE. There are 13 residues in the CDR3. The V end was cut by 3 bases, the J end by 4 bases, with 10 bases between. The chain's CDR3 is CASSATVLYGYTF. The DNA of the CDR3 is TGTGCCAGCAGCGCGACAGTACTCTATGGCTACACCTTC.

This clonotype was picked up a small number of times. The chain combines TRBV5-4 with TRBJ2-3, with unresolved D. The CDR3 is 12 residues long. V lost 0 bases, J lost 4 bases, and 3 bases lay in between. Germline CDR1 SGHNT, CDR2 YYREEE (reference sequence). The CDR3 DNA reads as TGTGCCAGCAGCTTGGTGTCAGATACGCAGTATTTT. Amino acids: CASSLVSDTQYF.

This clonotype was picked up one time. The rearrangement links TRBV20-1 to TRBJ2-1, with 9 bases fitting TRBD2. The CDR3 totals 14 residues. Germline V gene sequence: CDR1 DFQATT, CDR2 SNEGSKA (reference sequence). V lost 3 bases and J lost 6; bases outside the gene matches: 6. Here the CDR3 reads CSASVAGVLNEQFF. The CDR3 DNA sequence: TGCAGTGCTAGTGTAGCGGGGGTCCTCAATGAGCAGTTCTTC.

The chain couples TRBV18 to TRBJ2-5; D possibly uses TRBD1 or TRBD2 (5 bases each). CDR3 length: 13 amino acids. CDR1 is KGHSH, CDR2 LQKENI, per germline. V was cut by 2 bases and J by 7 bases, with 11 bases left in between. The CDR3 loop reads CASSPEGKGTQYF. The DNA of the CDR3 is TGTGCCAGCTCACCAGAGGGGAAAGGGACCCAGTACTTC.

The DNA of the CDR3 is TGTGCCAGCAGCGTAGGGGGGACCAGCGGGGAGACCCAGTACTTC. Amino acids: CASSVGGTSGETQYF. The chain carries TRBV9 and TRBJ2-5, with D possibly TRBD2 on 6 matching bases. V lost 0 bases, J lost 5 bases, and 14 bases lay in between. The CDR3 consists of 15 residues. In germline, CDR1 is SGDLS, CDR2 YYNGEE.

The chain recombines TRBV19 with TRBJ2-7, with TRBD1 as a possible D gene (6 bases). CDR1 and CDR2 from the germline V gene are LNHDA and SQIVND (reference sequence). This CDR3 comprises 12 residues. Trimming cost V 6 bases and J 2 bases, with 8 bases left between them. The CDR3: CASRQGTYEQYV. The CDR3 DNA reads as TGTGCCAGTAGACAGGGCACCTACGAGCAGTACGTC.

The V gene is TRBV12-3 or TRBV12-4, the J gene TRBJ2-2; 11 bases map to TRBD2. The CDR3 sequence is 15 residues long. Unmatched junction bases numbered 9, after V lost 6 bases and J lost 9 bases. The CDR3 protein is CASSLALAGDRELFF. DNA of the CDR3: TGTGCCAGCAGCCTGGCACTAGCGGGAGACCGGGAGCTGTTTTTT.

The CDR3 is CAISESPAGGNEQFF. The CDR3, as DNA: TGTGCCATCAGTGAGTCGCCGGCTGGGGGCAATGAGCAGTTCTTC. The chain employs TRBV10-3 and TRBJ2-1, with D perhaps given as TRBD1 or TRBD2 (5 bases each). CDR1 is ENHRY and CDR2 is SYGVKD in the germline V gene. The CDR3 runs 15 residues. The V and J ends lost 0 bases and 6 bases respectively, with 12 bases between them.

The chain carries TRBV18 and TRBJ2-7; D tentatively reads TRBD1 or TRBD2 (5 bases each). The germline CDR1 and CDR2 sequences are KGHSH and LQKENI. This CDR3 has 14 residues. With 4 bases removed from V and 0 bases from J, the gap between germline ends came to 10 bases. The CDR3 sequence is CASSQAGSSYEQYV. DNA for the CDR3: TGTGCCAGCTCACAGGCAGGGAGCTCCTACGAGCAGTACGTC.

The J gene is TRBJ2-1, the V gene TRBV29-1; D is tentatively TRBD1 or TRBD2 (5 bases each). The CDR3 extends over 9 amino acids. Germline loops: CDR1 SQVTM, CDR2 ANQGSEA. V shed 6 bases and J shed 12 bases, with 9 bases lying between them. CDR3: CSVGDGQFF. Written as DNA, the CDR3 is TGCAGCGTGGGGGACGGGCAGTTCTTC.

This clonotype is a singleton in its sample. This chain uses TRBV3-1 with TRBJ2-5; no reliable D call. The CDR3 has 16 amino acids. The V end lost 0 bases, the J end lost 1 base, and 12 bases lay between the germline ends. The germline CDR1 and CDR2 sequences are LGHDT and YNNKEL (reference sequence). The CDR3 spells CASSQDDRGFQETQYF. CDR3 in DNA: TGTGCCAGCAGCCAAGATGACCGTGGGTTCCAAGAGACCCAGTACTTC.

The chain is built from TRBV4-1 and TRBJ2-5, with 7 bases identical to TRBD2. CDR1 and CDR2 from the germline V gene are MGHRA and YSYEKL. This CDR3 is 14 amino acids long. The V and J ends lost 1 base and 5 bases, in that order; junction bases with no gene match: 4. The CDR3 DNA reads as TGCGCCAGCAGCCAAGGAAGGGGAGGGGAGACCCAGTACTTC. Amino acids: CASSQGRGGETQYF.

This clonotype was recorded a few times. This sequence joins TRBV12-3 or TRBV12-4 and TRBJ1-1; D is possibly TRBD1 (6 bases). Deletions cut 2 bases from V and 5 bases from J, with 9 bases between. This CDR3 contains 13 residues. CDR3 amino acids: CASSLTGRTEAFF. The CDR3 DNA reads as TGTGCCAGCAGTTTAACAGGGCGGACTGAAGCTTTCTTT.

V and J are TRBV29-1 and TRBJ2-1; 9 nucleotides agree with TRBD1. Germline CDR1 is SQVTM and CDR2 is ANQGSEA. V lost 5 bases, J lost 2 bases, and 4 bases stayed unmatched. The length of the CDR3 is 14 residues. This CDR3 is CSVPDRGAYNEQFF. In DNA, the CDR3 is TGCAGCGTTCCGGACAGGGGAGCCTACAATGAGCAGTTCTTC.

The chain combines TRBV9 with TRBJ1-1, with D unclear. V dropped 3 bases and J dropped 6 bases, with 12 bases sitting between them. From germline, CDR1 is SGDLS and CDR2 YYNGEE. The CDR3 runs to 13 residues. The CDR3 sequence is CASSGPGVAEAFF. The CDR3 DNA follows: TGTGCCAGCAGCGGACCGGGAGTCGCTGAAGCTTTCTTT.

The V gene is TRBV18, the J gene TRBJ2-3; a weak D match, TRBD1 (5 bases). V was shortened by 6 bases and J by 4 bases, with 11 bases between the two germline ends. Germline V gene sequence: CDR1 KGHSH, CDR2 LQKENI. The CDR3 totals 13 residues. This CDR3 is CASSPGSADTQYF. The CDR3 DNA sequence: TGTGCCAGCTCGCCAGGGTCCGCAGATACGCAGTATTTT.

The V call is TRBV12-3 or TRBV12-4, the J call TRBJ1-4; D is ambiguous. Trimming took off 6 bases at V and 0 bases at J, with 5 bases between the two ends. The CDR3 is made up of 13 amino acids. CDR3 sequence reads: CASSHTTNEKLFF. For the CDR3, the DNA is TGTGCCAGCAGCCACACAACTAATGAAAAACTGTTTTTT.

The V call is TRBV20-1, the J call TRBJ2-5; 7 bases are shared with TRBD1. CDR3 length equals 14 residues. Germline lookup yields CDR1 DFQATT and CDR2 SNEGSKA (reference sequence). V was clipped by 6 bases and J by 3 bases; unmatched bases: 10. The CDR3 loop is CSASYGTAEETQYF. The CDR3 coding sequence is TGCAGTGCCAGTTACGGGACAGCCGAAGAGACCCAGTACTTC.